A selection of T cell receptor beta chains follows, all from one sample in a study of cytomegalovirus exposure and HLA in healthy donors. Clones were read by immunoSEQ multiplex PCR, and TCRdb kept only the in-frame ones, dropping some. The sample has roughly 100,000 clones; less than 85% are singletons. Sequencing was done on a sample of PBMCs. These receptors all stem from an older woman in good health and CMV-seropositive. Each CDR3 is given with its conserved first and last residue. The D gene is left open where the match is weak. Part of the rows lack a size; the others show once, few, many or a class for expanded clones.

abundance,d_gene,j_gene,v_gene,len,CDR3nt,CDR3aa
few,TRBD1,TRBJ2-7,TRBV10-3,12,TGTGCCATCGCGACAGGGGTTGGAGAGCAGTACTTC,CAIATGVGEQYF
.,TRBD2,TRBJ2-1,TRBV5-1,15,TGCGCCAGCGGATATTCCGGGACTAGCTACAATGAGCAGTTCTTC,CASGYSGTSYNEQFF
.,.,TRBJ1-2,TRBV6-6,16,TGTGCCAGCAGTTTCTCGGCACCACAGAGTAACTATGGCTACACCTTC,CASSFSAPQSNYGYTF
.,.,TRBJ2-2,TRBV7-2,12,TGTGCCAGCAGCTTACGGTTCGGGGAGCTGTTTTTT,CASSLRFGELFF
.,.,TRBJ1-1,TRBV29-1,13,TGCAGCGTTGTAAGGGGAGGAAGCACTGAAGCTTTCTTT,CSVVRGGSTEAFF
.,.,TRBJ2-5,TRBV11-1,15,TGTGCCAGCAGCCCCGGGATAAGCCCTCAAGAGACCCAGTACTTC,CASSPGISPQETQYF
.,.,TRBJ1-5,TRBV30,13,TGTGCCTGGTCAGGGGATAGCAATCAGCCCCAGCATTTT,CAWSGDSNQPQHF
once,TRBD1,TRBJ1-5,TRBV7-8,17,TGTGCCAGCAGCTTAGCAATTTACAGGGGACAGGGGCGGCCCCAGCATTTT,CASSLAIYRGQGRPQHF
.,.,TRBJ2-7,TRBV13,14,TGTGCCAGCAGCCCGCCGCTGAGGGCAGGCGAGCAGTACTTC,CASSPPLRAGEQYF
.,.,TRBJ2-2,TRBV5-1,14,TGCGCCAGCAGCAGAGCAGGGGACACCGGGGAGCTGTTTTTT,CASSRAGDTGELFF
few,.,TRBJ1-5,TRBV5-1,15,TGCGCCAGCAGCTTGGAAGGGGTTAGCAATCAGCCCCAGCATTTT,CASSLEGVSNQPQHF
once,TRBD1,TRBJ1-3,TRBV9,15,TGTGCCAGCAGCCAAGGACAGGACTCTGGAAACACCATATATTTT,CASSQGQDSGNTIYF
.,.,TRBJ1-3,TRBV2,15,TGTGCCAGCAGTGAGGAAGGGAGGCTGGGAAACACCATATATTTT,CASSEEGRLGNTIYF
once,TRBD1,TRBJ2-3,TRBV4-1,14,TGCGCCAGCAGCCAAGGGACAGGGTCAGATACGCAGTATTTT,CASSQGTGSDTQYF
.,.,TRBJ1-2,TRBV6-1,12,TGTGCCAGCAGAAGAGGAGGGCTTGGCTACACCTTC,CASRRGGLGYTF
few,TRBD2,TRBJ2-7,TRBV4-2,16,TGTGCCAGCAGCCCCACCCTTCTAGCGGGGTCCTACGAGCAGTACTTC,CASSPTLLAGSYEQYF
once,TRBD2,TRBJ2-5,TRBV28,16,TGTGCCAGCAGGGCCGGTAGCGGGACCGGTCGGGAGACCCAGTACTTC,CASRAGSGTGRETQYF
once,TRBD2,TRBJ2-7,TRBV15,18,TGTGCCACCAGCAGATCGGGAGGTTTGGCGGGAGGCTCCTACGAGCAGTACTTC,CATSRSGGLAGGSYEQYF
.,TRBD1,TRBJ1-5,TRBV6-1,14,TGTGCCAGCAGTCCAGGGACAGCCCTACAGCCCCAGCATTTT,CASSPGTALQPQHF
.,TRBD1,TRBJ2-2,TRBV10-2,17,TGCGCCAGCAGTGAGACCGACAGGGGAACGAACACCGGGGAGCTGTTTTTT,CASSETDRGTNTGELFF
.,.,TRBJ1-3,TRBV4-1,18,TGCGCCAGCAGCCAAGCCCCCCCCGGGGTTGAATGGGGAAACACCATATATTTT,CASSQAPPGVEWGNTIYF
.,.,TRBJ2-2,TRBV7-3,17,TGTGCCAGCAGCTCTAAGAATCGACAGAGTAACACCGGGGAGCTGTTTTTT,CASSSKNRQSNTGELFF
.,TRBD1,TRBJ1-2,TRBV23-1,14,TGCGCCAGCAGTCCGGTGGAGGGGGCTTTGGGCTACACCTTC,CASSPVEGALGYTF
.,.,TRBJ2-2,TRBV7-9,14,TGTGCCAGCAGCTTAAGCCAGGATAACGGGGAGCTGTTTTTT,CASSLSQDNGELFF
.,.,TRBJ1-1,TRBV6-6,14,TGTGCCAGCAGGCCAACAGGAATGAACACTGAAGCTTTCTTT,CASRPTGMNTEAFF
.,TRBD1,TRBJ2-5,TRBV18,15,TGTGCCAGCTCACCACTAGGGGGCGGACAAGAGACCCAGTACTTC,CASSPLGGGQETQYF
few,TRBD1,TRBJ1-1,TRBV30,16,TGTGCCTGGAGTGCCAGCCGGACAGGGATGAACACTGAAGCTTTCTTT,CAWSASRTGMNTEAFF